This T cell receptor beta chain originates from a study of blood T cells in healthy people across ages. Study conclusions and caveats: Greater diversity and more naive CD4+ cells were seen in long-lived donors than in aged donors. Conclusively comparing naive with antigen-experienced cells was impossible with unsorted PBMCs.

V was shortened by 6 bases and J by 6 bases, with 17 bases between the two germline ends. This CDR3 has 14 residues. This clonotype was recorded many times. The antigen remains unidentified. For the second PCR, which ran for about 7 to 12 cycles, a sample-barcoded 5' primer and a J-beta primer mix were used. Tagging of each cDNA molecule was performed by a template-switch adaptor with 12 random nucleotides. TCRdb re-called the 5' RACE reads through MiXCR, storing one row per CDR3 protein. The sample includes approximately 810,000 distinct CDR3 sequences, around 36% seen only once; the top ten take under 15%. No fewer than 7 million PBMCs went into each sample.

The TCR sequence derives from a man in his late teens or twenties in good health. Sequenced: blood. The chain couples TRBV12-3 or TRBV12-4 to TRBJ1-2; tentatively, D is TRBD1 (5 bases). CDR3 coding DNA: TGTGCCAGCAGCCGCAGGGAGGGGTTGAATGGCTACACCTTC. Protein: CASSRREGLNGYTF.